The 32 T cell receptor beta chains presented below share a single source sample, sequenced in a study of a mutant IDH1 vaccine in newly diagnosed glioma. For these receptors, no antigen is known. Profiled with immunoSEQ multiplex PCR; TCRdb holds only in-frame clones, not every one. The sample has around 30,000 clones; approximately 50% are singletons. Time point described: week 5, during vaccination. The investigators gave 300 ug of mutant IDH1 20-mer peptide in each vaccine dose, together with topical imiquimod. The specimen comprised PBMCs, sampled from a glioma patient whose treatment included an IDH1 peptide vaccine. These receptor sequences come from a woman aged 18-29 years with glioma.

This chain connects TRBV5-1 to TRBJ1-6, with D possibly matching TRBD1 (5 bases). Per germline, CDR1 SGHRS and CDR2 YFSETQ. The CDR3 totals 13 residues. V lost 0 bases and J 12 bases, leaving 10 bases between the germline ends. The CDR3 nucleotides read TGCGCCAGCAGCTTGGGAGGGCAGGGACCCCTCCACTTT. Translation gives CASSLGGQGPLHF.

The chain carries TRBV6-5 and TRBJ2-7, with 7 bases lining up with TRBD2. CDR1 MNHEY and CDR2 SVGAGI come from the germline V gene. The CDR3 has 14 amino acids. The ends lost 4 bases at V and 4 bases at J; junction bases unmatched: 7. CDR3 nucleotides: TGTGCCAGCAGTTCCGGAGGGGAGGGTTACGAGCAGTACTTC. It yields the protein CASSSGGEGYEQYF.

Turning to this clone: Other DNA variants within this sample encode the same CDR3. The V call is TRBV20-1, the J call TRBJ2-7; D remains ambiguous. Germline CDR1 is DFQATT and CDR2 is SNEGSKA (reference sequence). The V and J ends lost 6 bases and 2 bases respectively, with 8 bases between them. CDR3 length equals 11 residues. CDR3 in DNA: TGCAGTGCAGGACCCCCCTACGAGCAGTACTTC. Encoded protein: CSAGPPYEQYF.

The genes are TRBV28 and TRBJ1-3; D not certain. Germline lookup yields CDR1 MDHEN and CDR2 SYDVKM. CDR3 length equals 13 residues. V shed 7 bases and J shed 0 bases, with 7 bases lying between them. The CDR3 nucleotides read TGTGCCAGCAATCCCTACTCTGGAAACACCATATATTTT. Its protein is CASNPYSGNTIYF. Full variable domain (outside the CDR3, taken from reference TRBV28 and TRBJ1-3): DVKVTQSSRYLVKRTGEKVFLECVQDMDHENMFWYRQDPGLGLRLIYFSYDVKMKEKGDIPEGYSVSREKKERFSLILESASTNQTSMYLCASNPYSGNTIYFGEGSWLTVV.

The rearrangement joins TRBV7-9 to TRBJ1-4; unclear D gene. CDR1 is SEHNR, CDR2 FQNEAQ, per germline (reference sequence). The CDR3 runs to 13 residues. V was cut by 9 bases and J by 2 bases, with 10 bases left in between. CDR3 sequence: CASVGRTNEKLFF. CDR3 sequence (DNA): TGTGCCAGTGTAGGGCGGACTAATGAAAAACTGTTTTTT.

The genes are TRBV19 and TRBJ1-1; 7 bases fit TRBD1. The CDR3 is 16 amino acids. J gave up 0 bases and V 5 bases, and 9 bases lay outside the gene matches. Germline assignment: CDR1 LNHDA and CDR2 SQIVND (reference sequence). CDR3 bases: TGTGCCAGTAGTCCAACGACGACAGGGATGAACACTGAAGCTTTCTTT. Protein sequence: CASSPTTTGMNTEAFF.

This rearrangement joins TRBV30 to TRBJ1-5, with no clear D. The CDR3 covers 16 residues. V was shortened by 1 base and J by 0 bases, with 13 bases between the two germline ends. The V gene's germline CDR1 is GTSNPN and CDR2 SVGIG (reference sequence). CDR3 nucleotides: TGTGCCTGGAGTGGGGGAGGCCCTCTTAGCAATCAGCCCCAGCATTTT. Its translation is CAWSGGGPLSNQPQHF.

This clone was recorded at least ten times. The chain recombines TRBV9 with TRBJ1-2, with no clear D. Germline lookup yields CDR1 SGDLS and CDR2 YYNGEE. The CDR3 extends over 14 amino acids. Trimming left V 0 bases short and J 4 bases short, with 10 bases between. The CDR3 here is CASSVVRDGYGYTF. The DNA of the CDR3 is TGTGCCAGCAGCGTAGTCCGCGACGGCTATGGCTACACCTTC.

This chain joins TRBV4-2 and TRBJ1-2; D not resolved. Trimming removed 4 bases from V and 4 bases from J, with 10 bases in between. The germline gives CDR1 LGHNA, CDR2 YNFKEQ. The CDR3 is 13 residues long. In DNA form, the CDR3 reads TGTGCCAGCAGCCCAGATGTGGGCTATGGCTACACCTTC. Amino acids: CASSPDVGYGYTF.

In this sample, this clone turned up a few times. The CDR3 coding sequence is TGTGCCTGGACCCAATTGCCGGGGGGGCTGAGAAACACCATATATTTT. It encodes CAWTQLPGGLRNTIYF. The chain joins TRBV30 to TRBJ1-3; tentative D call: TRBD1 (6 bases). The CDR3 length is 16 residues. V lost 4 bases to trimming and J lost 5 bases, with 21 bases between them. The V gene's germline CDR1 is GTSNPN and CDR2 SVGIG (reference sequence).

V and J are TRBV18 and TRBJ2-3; D unresolved. The CDR3 sequence is 15 residues long. The V and J ends lost 2 bases and 0 bases respectively, with 9 bases between them. Germline CDR1 and CDR2: KGHSH and LQKENI. Here the CDR3 DNA reads TGTGCCAGCTCACCAACGGGCTTTAGCACAGATACGCAGTATTTT. Encoded protein: CASSPTGFSTDTQYF.

V and J are TRBV5-4 and TRBJ1-6, with D uncertain. Germline CDR1 SGHNT, CDR2 YYREEE (reference sequence). The CDR3 runs to 15 residues. Trimming stripped 2 bases from V and 6 bases from J, with 12 bases between. CDR3 in DNA: TGTGCCAGCAGCTTTGAACAGCTGAGTAATTCACCCCTCCACTTT. As protein: CASSFEQLSNSPLHF.

The V gene is TRBV30, the J gene TRBJ2-2; TRBD1 agrees at 9 bases. The V segment lost 3 bases and the J segment 8 bases; nucleotides outside the gene matches: 7. Germline CDR1 GTSNPN, CDR2 SVGIG (reference sequence). CDR3 length equals 14 residues. The CDR3 nucleotides read TGTGCCTGGAGATCGACAGGGGGTTCGGGGGAGCTGTTTTTT. Translating gives CAWRSTGGSGELFF.

V and J are TRBV6-1 and TRBJ1-1; no firm D call. V lost 8 bases, J lost 6 bases, and 13 bases lay in between. Per germline, CDR1 MNHNS and CDR2 SASEGT. This CDR3 contains 12 residues. CDR3 nucleotides: TGTGCCAGCTCAGGTCCCAGTTCTGAAGCTTTCTTT. It translates to CASSGPSSEAFF.

The CDR3 protein is CASRGTVAKNIQYF. Written as DNA, the CDR3 is TGTGCCAGCAGAGGGACAGTAGCCAAAAACATTCAGTACTTC. The V gene is TRBV28, the J gene TRBJ2-4; TRBD1 agrees at 7 bases. This CDR3 spans 14 amino acids. CDR1 and CDR2 from the germline V gene are MDHEN and SYDVKM. Trimming removed 6 bases from V and 0 bases from J; junction bases left unmatched: 2.

The chain employs TRBV6-1 and TRBJ1-2; 10 bases align to TRBD1. Germline values: CDR1 MNHNS, CDR2 SASEGT. With 2 bases clipped from V and 6 bases from J, the junction kept 12 bases outside the gene matches. The CDR3 is 17 residues long. The CDR3 coding sequence is TGTGCCAGCAGTGAACCTCTCGGTCTTGGACAGGGGGATGGCTACACCTTC. Translated: CASSEPLGLGQGDGYTF.

V gene TRBV19 combines with J gene TRBJ1-2; D gene uncertain. V gave up 6 bases and J gave up 3 bases, with 14 bases separating them. CDR1 and CDR2 (germline): LNHDA, SQIVND (reference sequence). The CDR3 loop spans 14 amino acids. The CDR3 here is CASSPKGVHYGYTF. The CDR3 DNA reads as TGTGCCAGTAGCCCTAAAGGAGTCCACTATGGCTACACCTTC.

The chain is built from TRBV5-1 and TRBJ2-7, with D unclear. V lost 0 bases and J 6 bases, leaving 16 bases between the germline ends. This CDR3 contains 15 residues. Germline V lookup: CDR1 SGHRS, CDR2 YFSETQ. Written as DNA, the CDR3 is TGCGCCAGCAGCTTGGCTACTCCCCTTTACTCCGAGCAGTACTTC. It encodes CASSLATPLYSEQYF.

This clone was recorded only once. The chain couples TRBV7-2 to TRBJ1-2, with 7 bases fitting TRBD1. With 7 bases clipped from V and 4 bases from J, the junction kept 6 bases outside the gene matches. This CDR3 comprises 13 residues. The V gene's germline CDR1 is SGHTA and CDR2 FQGNSA. CDR3 nucleotide sequence: TGTGCCAGCATCCCACAGGGGAGCTATGGCTACACCTTC. This encodes CASIPQGSYGYTF.

Only a few counts were recorded for this clone. V usage is TRBV2 and J usage is TRBJ2-3; weak D call: TRBD1 (6 bases). The CDR3 loop spans 15 amino acids. CDR1 and CDR2 (germline): SNHLY, FYNNEI. V dropped 6 bases and J dropped 4 bases, with 17 bases sitting between them. The CDR3 DNA is TGTGCCAGCAGGGAGACAGGACGGCTTTCAGATACGCAGTATTTT. It translates to CASRETGRLSDTQYF.

The chain links TRBV28 to TRBJ2-6; perhaps TRBD2 as D (5 bases). CDR3 length: 15 amino acids. V was shortened by 7 bases and J by 3 bases, with 13 bases between the two germline ends. The germline V gene has CDR1 MDHEN and CDR2 SYDVKM. The CDR3 is CASTFGEGGANVLTF. The CDR3 region has the DNA TGTGCCAGCACCTTCGGGGAAGGTGGGGCCAACGTCCTGACTTTC.

The chain joins TRBV25-1 to TRBJ2-7, with D possibly being TRBD2 (5 bases). The germline V gene has CDR1 MGHDK and CDR2 SYGVNS. Trimming left V 7 bases short and J 6 bases short, with 13 bases between. This CDR3 has 12 amino acids. CDR3 DNA sequence: TGTGCCAGCACCGGGGTTTGGGGCGAGCAGTACTTC. Translating gives CASTGVWGEQYF.

J is TRBJ2-2 and V is TRBV6-5; weak D call: TRBD1 (6 bases). The V gene's germline CDR1 is MNHEY and CDR2 SVGAGI. This CDR3 has 15 residues. Trimming removed 6 bases from V and 1 base from J, with 12 bases in between. The CDR3 DNA reads TGTGCCAGCAGAACCGGGACACGGAACACCGGGGAGCTGTTTTTT. Its protein product is CASRTGTRNTGELFF.

V gene TRBV7-8 combines with J gene TRBJ2-1, with 13 bases lining up with TRBD2. Per the germline V gene, CDR1 is SGHVS and CDR2 is FQNEAQ. The CDR3 consists of 18 residues. The V segment lost 4 bases and the J segment 3 bases; nucleotides outside the gene matches: 9. CDR3 amino acids: CASSSGTSGAMYYNEQFF. The CDR3 coding sequence is TGTGCCAGCAGCTCCGGGACTAGCGGGGCAATGTACTACAATGAGCAGTTCTTC.

The chain joins TRBV18 to TRBJ2-5; 9 bases are a match to TRBD1. The CDR3 loop spans 12 amino acids. The ends lost 6 bases at V and 5 bases at J; junction bases unmatched: 1. The germline gives CDR1 KGHSH, CDR2 LQKENI. The CDR3 reads CASSGTGETQYF. In nucleotides, the CDR3 is TGTGCCAGCTCCGGGACAGGGGAGACCCAGTACTTC.

The rearrangement links TRBV5-4 to TRBJ1-6; D is undetermined. The V gene lost 3 bases and the J gene lost 6 bases, with 10 bases spanning the gap. The length of the CDR3 is 14 residues. CDR1 and CDR2 from the germline V gene are SGHNT and YYREEE (reference sequence). The CDR3 reads CASSSVERNSPLHF. As DNA, the CDR3 is TGTGCCAGCAGCTCCGTGGAGCGTAATTCACCCCTCCACTTT.

The chain links TRBV5-4 to TRBJ1-1; TRBD1 matches at 9 bases. The V segment lost 3 bases and the J segment 6 bases; nucleotides outside the gene matches: 3. Germline V lookup: CDR1 SGHNT, CDR2 YYREEE (reference sequence). The CDR3 length is 13 residues. The DNA for the CDR3 is TGTGCCAGCAGCTGGGACAGGGTCGCTGAAGCTTTCTTT. This translates into CASSWDRVAEAFF.

V usage is TRBV6-6 and J usage is TRBJ2-7, with TRBD2 matching over 8 bases. CDR3 length: 13 residues. CDR1 is MNHNY, CDR2 SVGAGI, per germline (reference sequence). V was clipped by 10 bases and J by 5 bases; unmatched bases: 10. The CDR3 sequence is CAITGGGNDEQYF. CDR3 DNA: TGTGCCATCACGGGGGGGGGTAATGACGAGCAGTACTTC.

This rearrangement joins TRBV15 to TRBJ1-3; a possible D gene is TRBD1 (5 bases). Germline CDR1 and CDR2: LNHNV and YYDKDF (reference sequence). CDR3 length: 15 residues. The V end lost 1 base, the J end lost 1 base, and 8 bases lay between the germline ends. CDR3 sequence reads: CATSRVGGSGNTIYF. The CDR3 DNA reads TGTGCCACCAGCAGAGTTGGGGGATCTGGAAACACCATATATTTT.

This clone was observed a handful of times. The genes are TRBV7-9 and TRBJ2-5; D unclear. This CDR3 region has 14 residues. Germline assignment: CDR1 SEHNR and CDR2 FQNEAQ (reference sequence). V was clipped by 1 base and J by 3 bases, with 9 bases between them. CDR3 loop: CASSLGWQKETQYF. CDR3 in DNA: TGTGCCAGCAGCTTAGGTTGGCAAAAAGAGACCCAGTACTTC. The complete variable domain, with remaining parts taken from reference TRBV7-9 and TRBJ2-5, reads DTGVSQNPRHKITKRGQNVTFRCDPISEHNRLYWYRQTLGQGPEFLTYFQNEAQLEKSRLLSDRFSAERPKGSFSTLEIQRTEQGDSAMYLCASSLGWQKETQYFGPGTRLLVL.

This clone has more than one count but fewer than ten. The chain uses TRBV7-9 and TRBJ2-1, with D perhaps matching TRBD2 (5 bases). Trimming removed 6 bases from V and 10 bases from J, with 13 bases in between. CDR1 and CDR2 from the germline V gene are SEHNR and FQNEAQ (reference sequence). This CDR3 comprises 12 residues. The CDR3 protein is CASRLNGEEQFF. The CDR3 region has the DNA TGTGCCAGCAGACTCAACGGGGAGGAGCAGTTCTTC.

The chain employs TRBV2 and TRBJ1-2; TRBD1 agrees at 8 bases. Germline V CDR1 and CDR2: SNHLY, FYNNEI. V lost 4 bases, J lost 8 bases, and 15 bases stayed unmatched. CDR3 length: 16 amino acids. CDR3 nucleotide sequence: TGTGCCAGCAGTGCACATTCGACAGGGGCGGAAAGCGGCTACACCTTC. This sequence encodes CASSAHSTGAESGYTF.